The 25 T cell receptor beta chains reported below all come from one sample, sequenced in a study of regulatory T cells in long-lasting Graves disease. Time point here: newly diagnosed GD, antithyroid drugs for less than 3 months. RNA isolated from PBMCs was used to make the TCR library. To make TCR beta libraries, researchers used iRepertoire HTBI primers and Arm-PCR of CDR3 regions. TCRdb called the multiplex PCR reads again in MiXCR, with one record for every CDR3 protein. The sample has 350,000 to 550,000 distinct CDR3 sequences; just under 15% are singletons. The data also belong to a second study, concerning T cells in Graves' hyperthyroidism and ophthalmopathy.

The sequenced sample was peripheral blood mononuclear cells (PBMCs), obtained at new diagnosis, from a patient treated with antithyroid drugs. The origin of the receptors is a woman younger than 45 with Graves disease.

This clonotype was counted at least ten times. The J gene is TRBJ1-5, the V gene TRBV24-1, with D possibly being TRBD1 (6 bases). From germline, CDR1 is KGHDR and CDR2 SFDVKD. This CDR3 is built from 14 residues. Deletions cut 4 bases from V and 7 bases from J, with 13 bases between. DNA for the CDR3: TGTGCCACCAGTGACACCAGGGGCCGACAGCCCCAGCATTTT. This codes for CATSDTRGRQPQHF.

The chain uses TRBV4-1 and TRBJ2-3; 7 bases line up with TRBD2. V trimming: 4 bases; J trimming: 1 base; junction bases outside the gene matches: 11. This CDR3 contains 17 residues. CDR1 and CDR2 from the germline V gene are MGHRA and YSYEKL. CDR3 nucleotides: TGCGCCAGCAGCCGATCCGGGACCGCGGGGGGCACAGATACGCAGTATTTT. Translated, it gives CASSRSGTAGGTDTQYF.

This clonotype has a handful of counts. The CDR3 sequence is CASSEREPHNEQFF. DNA for the CDR3: TGCGCCAGCAGTGAGCGGGAGCCCCACAATGAGCAGTTCTTC. The chain carries TRBV10-2 and TRBJ2-1; D is perhaps TRBD2 (6 bases). V was cut by 2 bases and J by 5 bases, with 10 bases left in between. The germline V gene has CDR1 WSHSY and CDR2 SAAADI. CDR3 length: 14 residues.

The gene calls are TRBV9 and TRBJ2-1, with TRBD1 matching 7 bases. Unmatched junction bases numbered 4, after V lost 4 bases and J lost 6 bases. The CDR3 has 13 residues. Germline CDR1 reads SGDLS; CDR2 reads YYNGEE. This chain's CDR3 is CASSSGQFNEQFF. The CDR3 DNA follows: TGTGCCAGCAGCTCGGGACAGTTCAATGAGCAGTTCTTC.

As concerns this clonotype: A read error is likely here: a far larger clone is one base away. This chain connects TRBV11-2 to TRBJ2-7; perhaps D is TRBD1 or TRBD2 (6 bases each). Per germline, CDR1 SGHAT and CDR2 FQNNGV. Trimming pared 11 bases from V and 7 bases from J, leaving 27 bases between. CDR3 length equals 15 residues. For the CDR3, the DNA is TGTGCCTGGGCCCGTACGGGGGCGGGCTACAATGAGCAGTACTTC. Translation gives CAWARTGAGYNEQYF.

In its sample, this clonotype was seen many times. The chain uses TRBV29-1 and TRBJ2-1; TRBD1 agrees at 12 bases. V trimming: 2 bases; J trimming: 6 bases; junction bases outside the gene matches: 8. Germline CDR1 SQVTM, CDR2 ANQGSEA. The CDR3 is made up of 16 amino acids. The DNA for the CDR3 is TGCAGCGTTGAACCCAAAGGGACAGGGGGCGGCAATGAGCAGTTCTTC. Translating gives CSVEPKGTGGGNEQFF.

This clonotype has a count of ten or more. V and J are TRBV7-2 and TRBJ2-7; possible D gene TRBD2, 6 bases. Trimming took 0 bases from V and 4 from J, leaving 19 bases between them. CDR3 length equals 17 residues. Germline V gives CDR1 SGHTA, CDR2 FQGNSA. CDR3: CASSLAVSVLARYEQYF. Written as DNA, the CDR3 is TGTGCCAGCAGCTTAGCGGTATCTGTGCTAGCGAGATACGAGCAGTACTTC. The full variable domain, its missing parts supplied by reference TRBV7-2 and TRBJ2-7, is GAGVSQSPSNKVTEKGKDVELRCDPISGHTALYWYRQSLGQGLEFLIYFQGNSAPDKSGLPSDRFSAERTGGSVSTLTIQRTQQEDSAVYLCASSLAVSVLARYEQYFGPGTRLTVT.

This clonotype was recorded many times. The rearrangement links TRBV20-1 to TRBJ2-1, with D possibly matching TRBD1 (6 bases). The CDR3 spans 13 residues. Germline loops: CDR1 DFQATT, CDR2 SNEGSKA (reference sequence). Trimming took off 4 bases at V and 0 bases at J, with 7 bases between the two ends. The CDR3 nucleotides read TGCAGTGCTAACAGGGCCTCCTACAATGAGCAGTTCTTC. It yields the protein CSANRASYNEQFF.

This clonotype was counted a few times. The chain couples TRBV20-1 to TRBJ2-1; maybe TRBD1 (8 bases). The CDR3 has 18 amino acids. CDR1 is DFQATT and CDR2 is SNEGSKA in the germline V gene (reference sequence). Trimming cost V 6 bases and J 2 bases, with 26 bases left between them. The chain's CDR3 is CSARMNRGGGLTYNEQFF. CDR3 nucleotides: TGCAGTGCCCGCATGAACAGGGGGGGAGGCCTCACCTACAATGAGCAGTTCTTC.

Only one count was recorded for this clonotype. Compared with germline, one end of the junction differs, possibly owing to a read error. The V and J genes are TRBV18 and TRBJ2-1; TRBD2 aligns across 8 bases. Germline CDR1 and CDR2: KGHSH and LQKENI. The CDR3 spans 17 residues. CDR3 protein: CASPPPGGLGPYNEQFF. The CDR3 DNA sequence: TGTGCCAGCCCACCACCGGGGGGGCTCGGTCCCTACAATGAGCAGTTCTTC.

This clonotype was recorded many times. The chain couples TRBV6-1 to TRBJ1-5, with D possibly being TRBD1 (6 bases). The CDR3 extends over 14 amino acids. Trimming left V 6 bases short and J 1 base short, with 10 bases between. The germline CDR1 and CDR2 sequences are MNHNS and SASEGT. CDR3 bases: TGTGCCAGCAGCCACAGGGCGAGCAATCAGCCCCAGCATTTT. Residues: CASSHRASNQPQHF.

CDR3 bases: TGTGCCAGCAGTGAAGACAGCCCGGATGAAAAACTGTTTTTT. Its protein is CASSEDSPDEKLFF. This sequence joins TRBV25-1 and TRBJ1-4, with a tentative D call TRBD1 (5 bases). V was cut by 2 bases and J by 6 bases, with 10 bases left in between. Germline V gene data show CDR1 as MGHDK and CDR2 as SYGVNS. The CDR3 sequence is 14 residues long.

J is TRBJ1-2 and V is TRBV12-5; a possible D gene is TRBD1 (5 bases). V was trimmed by 1 base and J by 8 bases, leaving 14 bases between them. The CDR3 spans 14 residues. Germline V CDR1 and CDR2: LGHNT, FRNRAP. CDR3 DNA: TGTGCTAGTGGTTTGGGGCAGGGAGTAGGAGGCTACACCTTC. Its translation is CASGLGQGVGGYTF.

This clonotype appeared many times. CDR3 protein: CASSPLGASTDTQYF. For the CDR3, the DNA is TGTGCCAGCAGCCCCCTCGGGGCTAGCACAGATACGCAGTATTTT. V is TRBV7-3 and J is TRBJ2-3; D is tentatively TRBD1 or TRBD2 (5 bases each). The CDR3 has 15 amino acids. Germline CDR1 and CDR2: SGHTA and FQGTGA. V lost 5 bases to trimming and J lost 0 bases, with 12 bases between them.

This clonotype was seen more than once but under ten times. This could be a read error, since a much larger clone is one nucleotide away. The gene calls are TRBV12-3 or TRBV12-4 and TRBJ2-5; 9 nucleotides align to TRBD2. The CDR3 totals 17 residues. The CDR3 coding sequence is TGTGCCAGCAGTGCGGTGTCTAGCGGGATGCGAGGAGAGGCCCAGTACTTC. Translated: CASSAVSSGMRGEAQYF.

The rearrangement joins TRBV7-2 to TRBJ1-2; D is unclear. CDR3 length equals 13 residues. CDR1 is SGHTA, CDR2 FQGNSA, per germline. Trimming removed 5 bases from V and 7 bases from J, with 14 bases in between. CDR3 region: CASSLVVGAGYTF. CDR3 in DNA: TGTGCCAGCAGCCTTGTAGTGGGAGCTGGCTACACCTTC. Full variable domain (outside the CDR3, taken from reference TRBV7-2 and TRBJ1-2): GAGVSQSPSNKVTEKGKDVELRCDPISGHTALYWYRQSLGQGLEFLIYFQGNSAPDKSGLPSDRFSAERTGGSVSTLTIQRTQQEDSAVYLCASSLVVGAGYTFGSGTRLTVV.

V usage is TRBV9 and J usage is TRBJ2-1; 9 positions agree with TRBD2. In germline, CDR1 is SGDLS, CDR2 YYNGEE. The V gene end was trimmed by 0 bases and the J gene end by 7 bases; junction bases not matched to a gene: 8. The CDR3 spans 16 residues. CDR3 in DNA: TGTGCCAGCAGCGTAGAGGTAGCGGGAGTTACGAATGAGCAGTTCTTC. Its protein product is CASSVEVAGVTNEQFF.

This clonotype was detected many times. This chain uses TRBV7-3 with TRBJ1-1; 11 bases map to TRBD1. CDR1 is SGHTA, CDR2 FQGTGA, per germline. The length of the CDR3 is 13 residues. The V gene end was trimmed by 6 bases and the J gene end by 5 bases; junction bases not matched to a gene: 2. The CDR3 here is CASRGTGGTEAFF. The CDR3 region has the DNA TGTGCCAGCAGGGGGACAGGGGGAACTGAAGCTTTCTTT.

This clonotype was counted ten times or more. The chain is built from TRBV5-1 and TRBJ2-7, with 8 nucleotides matching TRBD2. The J segment lost 3 bases and the V segment lost 0 bases, leaving 5 bases of the junction unmatched. Germline-derived CDR1 and CDR2 are SGHRS and YFSETQ. The CDR3 length is 15 residues. The CDR3 is CASSLELAEVYEQYF. The CDR3 region has the DNA TGCGCCAGCAGCTTGGAACTAGCGGAAGTCTACGAGCAGTACTTC.

This clonotype was detected ten times or more. V usage is TRBV7-8 and J usage is TRBJ2-7; no firm D call. This CDR3 is 13 amino acids long. Germline CDR1 is SGHVS and CDR2 is FQNEAQ. V was shortened by 2 bases and J by 6 bases, with 11 bases between the two germline ends. DNA of the CDR3: TGTGCCAGCAGCTTAAACTACAGAGTCGAGCAGTACTTC. The encoded protein is CASSLNYRVEQYF.

This clonotype was seen repeatedly, ten times or more. The V call is TRBV27, the J call TRBJ2-7, with D perhaps assigned TRBD1 or TRBD2 (6 bases each). V lost 4 bases and J 0 bases, leaving 13 bases between the germline ends. Germline V gene data show CDR1 as MNHEY and CDR2 as SMNVEV (reference sequence). This CDR3 region has 15 residues. CDR3 protein: CASSSLATGSYEQYF. The CDR3 bases are TGTGCCAGCAGTTCCCTAGCGACAGGCTCCTACGAGCAGTACTTC.

This clonotype has more than one count but fewer than ten. The J gene is TRBJ2-4, the V gene TRBV30; weak D call: TRBD2 (5 bases). The V and J ends lost 4 bases and 2 bases respectively, with 12 bases between them. The CDR3 is 14 residues long. CDR1 and CDR2 (germline): GTSNPN, SVGIG (reference sequence). CDR3 nucleotide sequence: TGTGCCTGGACCTACGGGGTGTCCAAAAACATTCAGTACTTC. Its protein is CAWTYGVSKNIQYF.

CDR3 sequence: CAGAQTGGSTDTQYF. The CDR3 bases are TGTGCCGGAGCCCAGACGGGAGGGTCAACAGATACGCAGTATTTT. The chain carries TRBV2 and TRBJ2-3, with 8 bases aligning to TRBD2. J was trimmed by 3 bases and V by 11 bases; bases with no gene match: 13. Germline CDR1 and CDR2: SNHLY and FYNNEI. The CDR3 is made up of 15 amino acids.

Turning to this clonotype: A read error may produce the germline difference seen at one junction end. The chain recombines TRBV6-1 with TRBJ1-2; D gene unclear. The CDR3 loop spans 14 amino acids. Germline V CDR1 and CDR2: MNHNS, SASEGT. CDR3 DNA sequence: TGTGCCAGCAGTGAAGCGCACGGGAACTATGGCTGCACCTTC. Translation: CASSEAHGNYGCTF.

The table lists this clonotype with many counts. This chain links TRBV24-1 with TRBJ1-2, with TRBD1 identical over 12 bases. The V gene end was trimmed by 3 bases and the J gene end by 5 bases; junction bases not matched to a gene: 9. This CDR3 has 17 amino acids. The germline gives CDR1 KGHDR, CDR2 SFDVKD. For the CDR3, the DNA is TGTGCCACCAGTGATCCCGGGACAGGGGGCAATGTTTATGGCTACACCTTC. This sequence encodes CATSDPGTGGNVYGYTF.